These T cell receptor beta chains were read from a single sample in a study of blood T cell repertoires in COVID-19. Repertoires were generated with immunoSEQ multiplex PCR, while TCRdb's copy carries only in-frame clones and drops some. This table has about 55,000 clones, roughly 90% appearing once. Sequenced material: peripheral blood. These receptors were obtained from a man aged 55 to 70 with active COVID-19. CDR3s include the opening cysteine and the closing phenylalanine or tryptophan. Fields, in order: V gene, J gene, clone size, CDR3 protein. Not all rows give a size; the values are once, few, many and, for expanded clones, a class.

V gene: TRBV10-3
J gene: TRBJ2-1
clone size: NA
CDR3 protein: CAISESGTSGIGEQFF

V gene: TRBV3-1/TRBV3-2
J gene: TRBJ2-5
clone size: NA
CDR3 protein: CASSQVYGEVKGTQYF

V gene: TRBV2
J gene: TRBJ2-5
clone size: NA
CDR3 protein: CASSLIKTETQYF

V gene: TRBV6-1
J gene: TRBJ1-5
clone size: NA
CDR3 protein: CASSEGQGIDQPQHF

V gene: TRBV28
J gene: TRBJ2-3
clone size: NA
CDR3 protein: CASSFYSNTDTQYF

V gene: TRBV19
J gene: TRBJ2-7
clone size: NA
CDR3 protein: CASSIGLAGYYEQYF

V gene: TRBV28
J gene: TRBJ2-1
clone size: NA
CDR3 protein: CASGGQGNDEQFF

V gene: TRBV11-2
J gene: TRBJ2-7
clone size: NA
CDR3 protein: CASSWDRQGPSHEQYF

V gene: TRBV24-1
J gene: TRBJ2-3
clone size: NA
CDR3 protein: CATSDPRTPSDTQYF

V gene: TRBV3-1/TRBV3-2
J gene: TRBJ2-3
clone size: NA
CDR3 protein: CASSLYRARTDTQYF

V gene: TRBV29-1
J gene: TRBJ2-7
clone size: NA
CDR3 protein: CSVRPPTKQGVSSYEQYF

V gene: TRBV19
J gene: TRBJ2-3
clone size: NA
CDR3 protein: CASRTQGSTDTQYF

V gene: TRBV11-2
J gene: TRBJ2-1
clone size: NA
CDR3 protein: CASSHPQGYSYNEQFF

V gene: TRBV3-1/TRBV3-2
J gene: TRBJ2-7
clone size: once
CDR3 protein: CASRQRGRAYEQYF

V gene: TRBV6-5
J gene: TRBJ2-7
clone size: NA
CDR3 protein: CASSYSTGQGYEQYF

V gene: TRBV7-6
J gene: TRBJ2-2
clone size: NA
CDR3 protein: CASSLVANLNTGELFF